A single sample is the source of the 32 T cell receptor beta chains below, sequenced in a study of shared clonotypes between healthy human individuals. The repertoire was sequenced with immunoSEQ multiplex PCR; TCRdb's copy has only in-frame clones and lacks some. The sample carries some 2 million clones, 90% to 95% recorded once. The sequencing sample was made of naive CD4+ T cells sorted from blood. Subset meaning: CD45RA+ positively selected. These receptors were obtained from a man aged 18 to 29 in good health.

V is TRBV6-5 and J is TRBJ1-6; D is unclear. Germline V gene data show CDR1 as MNHEY and CDR2 as SVGAGI. V was clipped by 3 bases and J by 5 bases, with 8 bases between them. The CDR3 runs 14 residues. The CDR3 sequence is CASSYKENNSPLHF. In nucleotides, the CDR3 is TGTGCCAGCAGTTATAAGGAGAATAATTCACCCCTCCACTTT.

This chain uses TRBV2 with TRBJ1-2; the D is unclear. The CDR3 is 13 amino acids. In germline, CDR1 is SNHLY, CDR2 FYNNEI. V was trimmed by 7 bases and J by 8 bases, leaving 17 bases between them. The CDR3 region is CASTGELTGGYTF. DNA of the CDR3: TGTGCCAGCACCGGCGAACTGACGGGCGGCTACACCTTC.

V and J are TRBV6-5 and TRBJ2-7; 9 bases are shared with TRBD1. Losses at the gene ends were 0 bases for V and 5 bases for J; bases not matched to a gene: 5. CDR3 size: 15 residues. Per the germline V gene, CDR1 is MNHEY and CDR2 is SVGAGI. As DNA, the CDR3 is TGTGCCAGCAGTTACTCGGGACAGGGTTCCCACGAGCAGTACTTC. It specifies CASSYSGQGSHEQYF.

The V and J genes are TRBV6-5 and TRBJ2-1; 7 bases fit TRBD2. The junction had 9 bases not matched to a gene; V was cut back by 2 bases and J by 8 bases. Germline V lookup: CDR1 MNHEY, CDR2 SVGAGI. This CDR3 region has 15 residues. The CDR3 region has the DNA TGTGCCAGCAGTTACATTAGGACTAGATTCCATGAGCAGTTCTTC. Translating gives CASSYIRTRFHEQFF.

About this clone: Possible read error: a much larger clone is one base away. The chain carries TRBV25-1 and TRBJ2-4, with D perhaps matching TRBD1 (6 bases). Germline CDR1 reads MGHDK; CDR2 reads SYGVNS. The CDR3 is 15 amino acids. The CDR3 coding sequence is TGTGCCTGCAGTGAAATGGGGGCGGCCAAAAACATTCAGTACTTC. Its protein is CACSEMGAAKNIQYF.

The V gene is TRBV9, the J gene TRBJ1-2, with TRBD1 identical over 9 bases. The trim removed 4 bases at V and 4 bases at J, leaving 14 bases unmatched. The CDR3 loop spans 17 amino acids. Germline V gene data show CDR1 as SGDLS and CDR2 as YYNGEE. The CDR3 sequence is CASSPRGTETGGYGYTF. Here the CDR3 DNA reads TGTGCCAGCAGCCCTCGAGGGACAGAGACAGGGGGCTATGGCTACACCTTC. Full variable domain (outside the CDR3, taken from reference TRBV9 and TRBJ1-2): DSGVTQTPKHLITATGQRVTLRCSPRSGDLSVYWYQQSLDQGLQFLIQYYNGEERAKGNILERFSAQQFPDLHSELNLSSLELGDSALYFCASSPRGTETGGYGYTFGSGTRLTVV.

With regard to this clone: The sample has other DNA sequences that encode this CDR3 too. This chain joins TRBV6-5 and TRBJ1-2; unclear D gene. CDR3 length: 14 residues. Germline assignment: CDR1 MNHEY and CDR2 SVGAGI. With 0 bases removed from V and 2 bases from J, the gap between germline ends came to 7 bases. In DNA form, the CDR3 reads TGTGCCAGCAGTTACTCTGGCAGAAACTATGGCTACACCTTC. Translated, it gives CASSYSGRNYGYTF.

The rearrangement joins TRBV6-6 to TRBJ1-1; the D gene is possibly TRBD1 (6 bases). This CDR3 is built from 11 residues. The germline gives CDR1 MNHNY, CDR2 SVGAGI (reference sequence). The germline V and J ends were trimmed by 5 bases and 8 bases, with 9 bases remaining between them. The CDR3 protein is CASSTGTEAFF. The DNA of the CDR3 is TGTGCCAGCAGTACAGGGACCGAAGCTTTCTTT.

CDR3 amino acids: CASSLEVGLRQETQYF. CDR3 nucleotides: TGCGCCAGCAGCTTGGAGGTGGGACTGAGACAAGAGACCCAGTACTTC. The rearrangement links TRBV5-1 to TRBJ2-5, with a possible D match to TRBD2 (6 bases). The CDR3 is made up of 16 amino acids. Looked up from germline, CDR1 is SGHRS and CDR2 is YFSETQ. V dropped 0 bases and J dropped 2 bases, with 14 bases sitting between them.

The genes are TRBV28 and TRBJ1-1; no reliable D call. CDR3 length: 13 amino acids. V was clipped by 3 bases and J by 6 bases, with 11 bases between them. Germline CDR1 and CDR2: MDHEN and SYDVKM. The CDR3 here is CASSFPAIAEAFF. DNA for the CDR3: TGTGCCAGCAGTTTCCCGGCCATCGCTGAAGCTTTCTTT.

CDR3 region: CASSSRTSYYGYTF. CDR3 in DNA: TGTGCCAGCAGTTCCCGGACATCTTACTATGGCTACACCTTC. V gene TRBV28 combines with J gene TRBJ1-2, with D maybe TRBD1 (5 bases). The length of the CDR3 is 14 residues. Trimming stripped 4 bases from V and 3 bases from J, with 12 bases between. Germline values: CDR1 MDHEN, CDR2 SYDVKM.

V gene TRBV7-9 combines with J gene TRBJ2-7; maybe TRBD1 (6 bases). Germline assignment: CDR1 SEHNR and CDR2 FQNEAQ (reference sequence). The V gene lost 3 bases and the J gene lost 2 bases, with 20 bases spanning the gap. This CDR3 has 17 residues. The CDR3 DNA reads as TGTGCCAGCAGCTTCGGGACAAATCCAGGGAAAACCTACGAGCAGTACTTC. It translates to CASSFGTNPGKTYEQYF.

V and J are TRBV12-5 and TRBJ2-3, with D unclear. The germline V gene encodes CDR1 LGHNT and CDR2 FRNRAP. The V and J ends lost 3 bases and 4 bases respectively, with 5 bases between them. The CDR3 extends over 12 amino acids. The CDR3 nucleotides are TGTGCTAGTGGTTTCCCCCCAGATACGCAGTATTTT. Translating it yields CASGFPPDTQYF.

The chain employs TRBV6-6 and TRBJ2-7; D possibly corresponds to TRBD2 (7 bases). The CDR3 loop spans 14 amino acids. Between the trimmed V and J ends, which lost 7 bases and 6 bases, there was a span of 19 bases. Germline values: CDR1 MNHNY, CDR2 SVGAGI (reference sequence). CDR3 nucleotides: TGTGCCAGCACCTCCGAGAGGGGGGGTTCCGAGCAGTACTTC. Its protein is CASTSERGGSEQYF.

The V and J genes are TRBV27 and TRBJ1-1; D is unresolved. Germline V gene lookup returns CDR1 MNHEY and CDR2 SMNVEV (reference sequence). This CDR3 has 13 residues. The V end lost 3 bases, the J end lost 6 bases, and 11 bases lay between the germline ends. The chain's CDR3 is CASSLRSSSEAFF. The CDR3 bases are TGTGCCAGCAGTTTGCGTTCATCCTCTGAAGCTTTCTTT.

This chain connects TRBV6-1 to TRBJ1-4; 8 nucleotides match TRBD1. The CDR3 has 15 amino acids. Germline V gene sequence: CDR1 MNHNS, CDR2 SASEGT. V dropped 4 bases and J dropped 5; count of bases not matched to a gene: 6. CDR3 nucleotides: TGTGCCAGCAGTGGTCCGAGGACAGGGAATGAAAAACTGTTTTTT. This encodes CASSGPRTGNEKLFF.

The chain links TRBV29-1 to TRBJ1-2; 9 positions agree with TRBD1. Germline loops: CDR1 SQVTM, CDR2 ANQGSEA. The CDR3 totals 11 residues. The V gene end was trimmed by 7 bases and the J gene end by 7 bases; junction bases not matched to a gene: 4. The CDR3 region is CSDRTGVGYTF. The CDR3 nucleotides read TGCAGCGATAGGACAGGGGTTGGCTACACCTTC.

The chain uses TRBV28 and TRBJ2-3, with D uncertain. The CDR3 sequence is 13 residues long. V was clipped by 2 bases and J by 2 bases, with 5 bases between them. CDR1 and CDR2 (germline): MDHEN, SYDVKM. Written as DNA, the CDR3 is TGTGCCAGCAGTTTAAGTTTCACAGATACGCAGTATTTT. Residues: CASSLSFTDTQYF.

V is TRBV7-9 and J is TRBJ2-3, with D perhaps being TRBD1 or TRBD2 (5 bases each). The CDR3 extends over 14 amino acids. V lost 7 bases to trimming and J lost 2 bases, with 13 bases between them. Germline CDR1 and CDR2: SEHNR and FQNEAQ (reference sequence). CDR3 nucleotide sequence: TGTGCCAGCACCAGAAACGGGGCCACAGATACGCAGTATTTT. Residues: CASTRNGATDTQYF. Full variable domain (outside the CDR3, taken from reference TRBV7-9 and TRBJ2-3): DTGVSQNPRHKITKRGQNVTFRCDPISEHNRLYWYRQTLGQGPEFLTYFQNEAQLEKSRLLSDRFSAERPKGSFSTLEIQRTEQGDSAMYLCASTRNGATDTQYFGPGTRLTVL.

In regard to this clone: Other DNA sequences within the sample encode an identical CDR3. The rearrangement joins TRBV7-2 to TRBJ2-7; D remains ambiguous. CDR3 size: 14 residues. Germline V CDR1 and CDR2: SGHTA, FQGNSA. Between the trimmed V and J ends, which lost 5 bases and 1 base, there was a span of 12 bases. The CDR3 spells CASSLGRVSYEQYF. CDR3 coding DNA: TGTGCCAGCAGCCTCGGCCGGGTTTCCTACGAGCAGTACTTC.

As for this clone: Different DNA sequences within this sample yield the same CDR3. The chain employs TRBV6-5 and TRBJ2-2; no firm D call. The length of the CDR3 is 14 residues. The V and J ends lost 5 bases and 0 bases respectively, with 7 bases between them. Germline CDR1 and CDR2: MNHEY and SVGAGI. This CDR3 is CASSPRPNTGELFF. CDR3 DNA: TGTGCCAGCAGTCCCCGCCCGAACACCGGGGAGCTGTTTTTT.

Regarding this clone: Other DNA sequences from this sample encode an identical CDR3 as well. The CDR3 DNA follows: TGTGCCAGCAGTCGGGACAATAATTCACCCCTCCACTTT. Translated: CASSRDNNSPLHF. This chain uses TRBV6-5 with TRBJ1-6, with TRBD1 as a possible D gene (6 bases). This CDR3 contains 13 residues. Per the germline V gene, CDR1 is MNHEY and CDR2 is SVGAGI. Between the trimmed V and J ends, which lost 5 bases and 5 bases, there was a span of 7 bases.

In its sample, this clone was seen once. CDR3 nucleotides: TGCGCCAGCAGCCCTTCCGGAAGGGACTACGAGCAGTACTTC. Its protein is CASSPSGRDYEQYF. The genes are TRBV4-1 and TRBJ2-7; D ambiguous. This CDR3 contains 14 residues. Deletions cut 4 bases from V and 3 bases from J, with 13 bases between. CDR1 is MGHRA and CDR2 is YSYEKL in the germline V gene.

V gene TRBV20-1 combines with J gene TRBJ2-7; no firm D call. The CDR3 length is 11 residues. Trimming shortened V by 0 bases and J by 4 bases, and 4 bases separated the two germline ends. Germline V gene sequence: CDR1 DFQATT, CDR2 SNEGSKA (reference sequence). The CDR3 coding sequence is TGCAGTGCTAGAGAACGGTACGAGCAGTACTTC. Protein product: CSARERYEQYF.

V and J are TRBV4-3 and TRBJ2-3, with unresolved D. This CDR3 is built from 16 residues. The germline V and J ends were trimmed by 0 bases and 5 bases, with 15 bases remaining between them. Germline V gene sequence: CDR1 LGHNA, CDR2 YSLEER. The CDR3: CASSQEQKMRGDTQYF. The CDR3 DNA is TGCGCCAGCAGCCAAGAACAGAAAATGCGCGGAGATACGCAGTATTTT.

This rearrangement joins TRBV14 to TRBJ2-1; D is perhaps TRBD1 (5 bases). The CDR3 runs to 15 residues. V lost 1 base, J lost 4 bases, and 11 bases lay in between. Germline V CDR1 and CDR2: SGHDN, FVKESK. The CDR3 loop reads CASSQVDRYYNEQFF. CDR3 nucleotide sequence: TGTGCCAGCAGCCAAGTTGACAGATATTACAATGAGCAGTTCTTC.

The chain carries TRBV5-1 and TRBJ1-2; the D is unclear. The V and J ends lost 4 bases and 4 bases respectively, with 20 bases between them. CDR1 and CDR2 (germline): SGHRS, YFSETQ. The CDR3 sequence is 16 residues long. In DNA form, the CDR3 reads TGCGCCAGCAGCGTGCAGAGTCTGGTCCCCGGCTATGGCTACACCTTC. Amino acids: CASSVQSLVPGYGYTF.

This chain uses TRBV6-1 with TRBJ2-5; D might be TRBD2 (6 bases). Germline V lookup: CDR1 MNHNS, CDR2 SASEGT. V was shortened by 0 bases and J by 3 bases, with 17 bases between the two germline ends. This CDR3 is built from 17 residues. CDR3 DNA sequence: TGTGCCAGCAGTGAAGCGATACCGGGAGCGGGCAAAGAGACCCAGTACTTC. Protein: CASSEAIPGAGKETQYF.

The V and J genes are TRBV15 and TRBJ2-3; 14 nucleotides align to TRBD2. Germline V gene sequence: CDR1 LNHNV, CDR2 YYDKDF (reference sequence). CDR3 length equals 21 residues. Trimming cost V 1 base and J 0 bases; bases outside gene matches: 12. CDR3 nucleotides: TGTGCCACCAGCAGAGGGGGACTAGCGGGAGTACGGAAAAATAGCACAGATACGCAGTATTTT. Protein: CATSRGGLAGVRKNSTDTQYF. The full variable domain, completed using reference TRBV15 and TRBJ2-3, is DAMVIQNPRYQVTQFGKPVTLSCSQTLNHNVMYWYQQKSSQAPKLLFHYYDKDFNNEADTPDNFQSRRPNTSFCFLDIRSPGLGDTAMYLCATSRGGLAGVRKNSTDTQYFGPGTRLTVL.

Concerning this clone itself: Other DNA variants within this sample encode the same CDR3. The CDR3 bases are TGTGCCAGCAAGGAGTCCCATGAGCAGTTCTTC. Translated: CASKESHEQFF. The chain uses TRBV2 and TRBJ2-1; D is undetermined. The germline CDR1 and CDR2 sequences are SNHLY and FYNNEI. Trimming pared 7 bases from V and 8 bases from J, leaving 9 bases between. The length of the CDR3 is 11 residues.

As to this clone: Other DNA sequences from this sample encode an identical CDR3 as well. The V call is TRBV5-1, the J call TRBJ2-3; D unresolved. Trimming stripped 1 base from V and 0 bases from J, with 9 bases between. From germline, CDR1 is SGHRS and CDR2 YFSETQ. This CDR3 is built from 15 residues. DNA of the CDR3: TGCGCCAGCAGCTTGTCGGTGGGGAGCACAGATACGCAGTATTTT. Its translation: CASSLSVGSTDTQYF. Using reference TRBV5-1 and TRBJ2-3 for the parts outside the CDR3, the full variable domain is KAGVTQTPRYLIKTRGQQVTLSCSPISGHRSVSWYQQTPGQGLQFLFEYFSETQRNKGNFPGRFSGRQFSNSRSEMNVSTLELGDSALYLCASSLSVGSTDTQYFGPGTRLTVL.

The rearrangement uses TRBV10-3 and TRBJ2-7; unclear D gene. Germline CDR1 is ENHRY and CDR2 is SYGVKD. The CDR3 has 14 amino acids. V gave up 2 bases and J gave up 8 bases, with 16 bases separating them. The CDR3 spells CAISERRAADKQYF. CDR3 DNA sequence: TGTGCCATCAGTGAGCGGCGTGCGGCGGATAAGCAGTACTTC.